This T cell receptor beta chain was recovered during a study of OX40 agonist ivuxolimab in advanced cancers. Across the study: Clinicians treated patients with ivuxolimab, an agonistic anti-OX40 (CD134) antibody.

Overall study findings and caveats: Expanded clones tended on average to be more numerous among CD8+ T cells than CD4+.

The repertoire was sequenced with immunoSEQ multiplex PCR; TCRdb's copy has only in-frame clones and lacks some. Among some 70,000 clones, roughly 87% were seen once, and the ten largest hold more than 1%. Enrollment shut out patients with autoimmune disease history or systemic immunosuppression. With regard to this clone: Antigen specificity is unknown.

CDR3 length: 13 residues. V gave up 6 bases and J gave up 1 base; unmatched junction bases: 2. Germline CDR1 ENHRY, CDR2 SYGVKD. The specimen was CD4+ or CD8+ T cells sorted from blood, collected in a trial of the OX40 agonist ivuxolimab. The receptor comes from an adult with an advanced solid tumor such as melanoma, head and neck, liver or kidney cancer. The chain couples TRBV10-3 to TRBJ1-1; 7 bases agree with TRBD1. DNA for the CDR3: TGTGCCATCAGCACAGGGGAGAACACTGAAGCTTTCTTT. As protein: CAISTGENTEAFF.